This TCR beta chain came from a study of cytomegalovirus exposure and HLA in healthy donors. Study summary: The roughly 120 validation repertoires matched the roughly 700 first-cohort repertoires in platform, a later analysis reported.

TCRdb's table, derived via immunoSEQ multiplex PCR, lists solely in-frame clones and lacks some. The sample holds approximately 160,000 clones; more than 80% are singletons and the top ten take 3% to 3.5%. Deletions cut 6 bases from V and 4 bases from J, with 19 bases between. The CDR3 is made up of 14 amino acids. Germline CDR1 reads SQVTM; CDR2 reads ANQGSEA. Study outcomes and limitations: Within the 130 or so validation repertoires, first-cohort TCR clusters tended to co-occur, according to a later analysis. Researchers reported that a few CMV-associated chains were confirmed in vitro as CMV antigen-specific. Generally TCR sequences proved uncommon, though certain public TCRs appeared in numerous donors.

On this clone: Its antigen is unidentified.

The chain links TRBV29-1 to TRBJ2-7, with D perhaps TRBD2 (7 bases). The sequence derives from a young woman in good health and CMV-seropositive. Material for sequencing was PBMCs. The CDR3 region has the DNA TGCAGCGTGAGCCCACGGGGGGCCGAGTACGAGCAGTACTTC. Encoded protein: CSVSPRGAEYEQYF.